This note documents a single T cell receptor beta chain sequence. The CDR3 covers 12 residues. Germline lookup yields CDR1 SNHLY and CDR2 FYNNEI. Trimming took 8 bases from V and 6 from J; bases not matched to a gene: 4. This record comes from a study of OX40 agonist ivuxolimab in advanced cancers. Using immunoSEQ multiplex PCR, the repertoire was profiled, and TCRdb retains in-frame clones only, with some absent. The sample contains some 85,000 clones, around 90% of which appear only once. This specimen consisted of CD4+ or CD8+ T cells sorted from blood, obtained in a trial of the OX40 agonist ivuxolimab. The sequence derives from an adult with an advanced solid tumor such as melanoma, head and neck, liver or kidney cancer. The V call is TRBV2, the J call TRBJ1-2; TRBD1 aligns across 9 bases. This CDR3 reads CASGTGYNGYTF. CDR3 bases: TGTGCCAGCGGGACAGGGTATAATGGCTACACCTTC. Complete variable domain (other parts from reference TRBV2 and TRBJ1-2): EPEVTQTPSHQVTQMGQEVILRCVPISNHLYFYWYRQILGQKVEFLVSFYNNEISEKSEIFDDQFSVERPDGSNFTLKIRSTKLEDSAMYFCASGTGYNGYTFGSGTRLTVV.